These 17 T cell receptor beta chains were sequenced from one sample in a study of T cell responses to AZD1222 COVID-19 vaccine. This table comes from immunoSEQ multiplex PCR, and its TCRdb copy is limited to in-frame clones, with some not included. This table has some 130,000 clones, approximately 90% appearing once. The material sequenced was peripheral blood, taken 28 days after the second AZD1222 dose. The origin of the receptors is an adult who received the AZD1222 COVID-19 vaccine.

This sequence joins TRBV11-1 and TRBJ2-5; a weak D match, TRBD1 (8 bases). This CDR3 comprises 14 residues. Germline values: CDR1 SGHAT, CDR2 FQDESV (reference sequence). The V gene lost 5 bases and the J gene lost 4 bases, with 14 bases spanning the gap. In nucleotides, the CDR3 is TGTGCCAGCAGCCAGGACAGGGAGGGAGAGACCCAGTACTTC. This encodes CASSQDREGETQYF.

The V call is TRBV6-5, the J call TRBJ1-3, with 8 bases that match TRBD1. This CDR3 has 16 residues. Trimming cost V 4 bases and J 0 bases; bases outside gene matches: 5. CDR1 and CDR2 from the germline V gene are MNHEY and SVGAGI. In DNA form, the CDR3 reads TGTGCCAGCAGTTTACAGGGGGGCGCCTCTGGAAACACCATATATTTT. Encoded protein: CASSLQGGASGNTIYF.

The chain uses TRBV3-1 (or the pseudogene TRBV3-2) and TRBJ2-1; D ambiguous. V was clipped by 3 bases and J by 3 bases, with 6 bases between them. Germline V CDR1 and CDR2: LGHDT, YNNKEL (reference sequence). This CDR3 region has 13 residues. CDR3 sequence reads: CASSQGYYNEQFF. The CDR3 DNA sequence: TGTGCCAGCAGCCAGGGATACTACAATGAGCAGTTCTTC.

The CDR3 DNA reads TGTGCCAGCGTTCAGACCCCGCGAAAACTGTTTTTT. Amino acid sequence: CASVQTPRKLFF. This chain uses TRBV5-8 with TRBJ1-4; no clear D gene. The CDR3 extends over 12 amino acids. Germline V gene data show CDR1 as SGHTS and CDR2 as YDEGEE. Trimming pared 7 bases from V and 10 bases from J, leaving 14 bases between.

The chain combines TRBV4-1 with TRBJ2-1; D is undetermined. Germline CDR1 and CDR2: MGHRA and YSYEKL. The V end lost 1 base, the J end lost 3 bases, and 13 bases lay between the germline ends. The CDR3 runs to 16 residues. CDR3: CASSQAWGFGYNEQFF. As DNA, the CDR3 is TGCGCCAGCAGCCAAGCCTGGGGATTCGGCTACAATGAGCAGTTCTTC.

The V call is TRBV2, the J call TRBJ2-1, with unresolved D. The CDR3 spans 15 residues. Germline loops: CDR1 SNHLY, CDR2 FYNNEI. Trimming shortened V by 6 bases and J by 1 base, and 13 bases separated the two germline ends. In DNA, the CDR3 is TGTGCCAGCAGGGAGACCGTCCTATCCTACAATGAGCAGTTCTTC. This gives the protein CASRETVLSYNEQFF. The entire variable domain, with the rest obtained from reference TRBV2 and TRBJ2-1, is as follows: EPEVTQTPSHQVTQMGQEVILRCVPISNHLYFYWYRQILGQKVEFLVSFYNNEISEKSEIFDDQFSVERPDGSNFTLKIRSTKLEDSAMYFCASRETVLSYNEQFFGPGTRLTVL.

This clone occurred once. The rearrangement links TRBV19 to TRBJ2-7, with a tentative D call TRBD1 (6 bases). Germline V gene data show CDR1 as LNHDA and CDR2 as SQIVND (reference sequence). Deletions cut 2 bases from V and 2 bases from J, with 13 bases between. The CDR3 spans 15 residues. The CDR3: CASSIRDTGAYEQYF. As DNA, the CDR3 is TGTGCCAGTAGTATAAGGGACACCGGAGCCTACGAGCAGTACTTC.

Many counts were recorded for this clone. This sequence joins TRBV5-1 and TRBJ1-2; 7 bases are shared with TRBD1. Germline V lookup: CDR1 SGHRS, CDR2 YFSETQ. Germline trimming cut 4 bases from V and 2 bases from J; bases unmatched to any gene: 5. This CDR3 spans 14 amino acids. The CDR3 protein is CASSPTGQNYGYTF. As DNA, the CDR3 is TGCGCCAGCAGCCCGACGGGACAGAACTATGGCTACACCTTC.

The table lists this clone with a few counts. The genes are TRBV18 and TRBJ1-1; D gene ambiguous. Germline CDR1 KGHSH, CDR2 LQKENI. V was clipped by 3 bases and J by 1 base, with 15 bases between them. The length of the CDR3 is 16 residues. The CDR3 DNA follows: TGTGCCAGCTCACCCCGGTCAGGCACGGGGAACACTGAAGCTTTCTTT. This gives the protein CASSPRSGTGNTEAFF. Full variable domain (rest looked up from reference TRBV18 and TRBJ1-1): NAGVMQNPRHLVRRRGQEARLRCSPMKGHSHVYWYRQLPEEGLKFMVYLQKENIIDESGMPKERFSAEFPKEGPSILRIQQVVRGDSAAYFCASSPRSGTGNTEAFFGQGTRLTVV.

V gene TRBV6-1 combines with J gene TRBJ1-5; unclear D gene. Trimming pared 4 bases from V and 2 bases from J, leaving 15 bases between. CDR1 MNHNS and CDR2 SASEGT come from the germline V gene. The length of the CDR3 is 16 residues. The DNA of the CDR3 is TGTGCCAGCAGTGCCCTATACAGCGCTCGCAATCAGCCCCAGCATTTT. This gives the protein CASSALYSARNQPQHF.

The CDR3 loop reads CASSGTGQGEQFF. CDR3 DNA: TGTGCCAGTAGCGGGACAGGGCAGGGAGAGCAGTTCTTC. The chain carries TRBV19 and TRBJ2-1; TRBD1 agrees at 9 bases. J lost 10 bases, V lost 6 bases, and 7 bases had no gene match. Germline lookup yields CDR1 LNHDA and CDR2 SQIVND (reference sequence). The CDR3 has 13 amino acids.

This clone appeared once. The J gene is TRBJ1-5, the V gene TRBV28; TRBD1 is a possible D gene (5 bases). Germline V gene sequence: CDR1 MDHEN, CDR2 SYDVKM. The CDR3 spans 15 residues. The V gene lost 7 bases and the J gene lost 0 bases, with 13 bases spanning the gap. The CDR3 here is CASIRQINSNQPQHF. The CDR3 region has the DNA TGTGCCAGCATAAGACAGATTAATAGCAATCAGCCCCAGCATTTT.

This clone was seen once. This rearrangement joins TRBV7-3 to TRBJ2-1; a weak D match, TRBD2 (6 bases). The V gene's germline CDR1 is SGHTA and CDR2 FQGTGA. This CDR3 is built from 13 residues. V was pared by 2 bases and J by 6 bases, with 8 bases between. In DNA, the CDR3 is TGTGCCAGCAGCTTAGGAGGGTTCAATGAGCAGTTCTTC. The encoded protein is CASSLGGFNEQFF. Variable domain in full (rest from reference TRBV7-3 and TRBJ2-1): GAGVSQTPSNKVTEKGKYVELRCDPISGHTALYWYRQSLGQGPEFLIYFQGTGAADDSGLPNDRFFAVRPEGSVSTLKIQRTERGDSAVYLCASSLGGFNEQFFGPGTRLTVL.

The chain joins TRBV9 to TRBJ2-5; no firm D call. CDR1 SGDLS and CDR2 YYNGEE come from the germline V gene. CDR3 length: 14 residues. V dropped 0 bases and J dropped 1 base, with 7 bases sitting between them. CDR3 nucleotides: TGTGCCAGCAGCGTAGGGGGAATCCAAGAGACCCAGTACTTC. This encodes CASSVGGIQETQYF.

V gene TRBV27 combines with J gene TRBJ2-2; 11 positions agree with TRBD1. Germline V gene lookup returns CDR1 MNHEY and CDR2 SMNVEV (reference sequence). After removal of 6 bases from V and 6 bases from J, the junction contained 6 bases not matched to a gene. This CDR3 is built from 15 residues. The CDR3 loop reads CASSRGQGAAGELFF. The CDR3 DNA sequence: TGTGCCAGCAGCCGAGGACAGGGGGCCGCCGGGGAGCTGTTTTTT.

V gene TRBV5-1 combines with J gene TRBJ1-1; D possibly corresponds to TRBD1 (6 bases). V lost 3 bases and J 4 bases, leaving 13 bases between the germline ends. The CDR3 covers 14 residues. The germline gives CDR1 SGHRS, CDR2 YFSETQ. This chain's CDR3 is CASSSTGFSTEAFF. The CDR3, as DNA: TGCGCCAGCAGCTCCACAGGGTTTAGCACTGAAGCTTTCTTT.

Here the CDR3 reads CASSSEREGRYEQYF. Here the CDR3 DNA reads TGTGCCAGCAGTTCCGAGCGGGAGGGTAGGTACGAGCAGTACTTC. V and J are TRBV6-5 and TRBJ2-7; TRBD2 agrees at 10 bases. Germline values: CDR1 MNHEY, CDR2 SVGAGI. This CDR3 has 15 residues. After removal of 4 bases from V and 4 bases from J, the junction contained 7 bases not matched to a gene.